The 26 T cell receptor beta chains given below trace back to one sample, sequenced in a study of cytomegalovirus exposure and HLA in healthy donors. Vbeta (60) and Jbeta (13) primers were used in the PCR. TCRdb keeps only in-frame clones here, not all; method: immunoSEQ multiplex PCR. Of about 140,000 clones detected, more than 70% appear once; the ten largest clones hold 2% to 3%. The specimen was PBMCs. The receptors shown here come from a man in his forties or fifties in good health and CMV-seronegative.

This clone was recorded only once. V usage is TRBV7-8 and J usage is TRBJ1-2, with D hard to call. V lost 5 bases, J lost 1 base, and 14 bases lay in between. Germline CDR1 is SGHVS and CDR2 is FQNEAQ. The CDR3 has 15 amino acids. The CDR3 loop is CASSRPGSSNYGYTF. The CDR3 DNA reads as TGTGCCAGCAGCCGCCCCGGGAGCAGTAACTATGGCTACACCTTC.

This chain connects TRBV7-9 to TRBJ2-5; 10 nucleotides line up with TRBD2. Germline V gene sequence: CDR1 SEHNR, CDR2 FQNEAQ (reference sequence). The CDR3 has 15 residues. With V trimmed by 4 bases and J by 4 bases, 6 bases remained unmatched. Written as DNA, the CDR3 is TGTGCCAGCAGCTCTACGACTAGCGGGCGAGAGACCCAGTACTTC. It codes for CASSSTTSGRETQYF.

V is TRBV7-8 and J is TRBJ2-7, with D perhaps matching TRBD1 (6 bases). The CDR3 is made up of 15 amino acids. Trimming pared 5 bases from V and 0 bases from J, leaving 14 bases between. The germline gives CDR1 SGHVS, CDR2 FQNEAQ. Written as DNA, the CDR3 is TGTGCCAGCAGCGTGGACAGCTCCAGCTCCTACGAGCAGTACTTC. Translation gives CASSVDSSSSYEQYF.

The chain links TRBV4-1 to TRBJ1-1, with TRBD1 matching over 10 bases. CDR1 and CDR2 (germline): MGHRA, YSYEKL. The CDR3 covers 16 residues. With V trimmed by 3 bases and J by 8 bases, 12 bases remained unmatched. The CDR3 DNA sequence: TGCGCCAGCAGCCAGGCGCCGGGACAGGGGAGGATGGAAGCTTTCTTT. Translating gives CASSQAPGQGRMEAFF.

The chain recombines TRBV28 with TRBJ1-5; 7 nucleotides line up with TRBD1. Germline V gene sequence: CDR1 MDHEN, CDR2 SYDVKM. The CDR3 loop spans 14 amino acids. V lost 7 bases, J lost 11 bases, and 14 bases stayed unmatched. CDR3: CASTPDRAGRAQHF. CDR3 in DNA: TGTGCCAGCACCCCAGACAGGGCGGGAAGGGCCCAGCATTTT.

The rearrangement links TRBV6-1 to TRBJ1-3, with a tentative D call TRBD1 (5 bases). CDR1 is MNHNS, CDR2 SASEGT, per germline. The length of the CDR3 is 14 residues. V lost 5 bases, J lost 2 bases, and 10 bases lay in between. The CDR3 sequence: CASSHGGAGNTIYF. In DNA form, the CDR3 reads TGTGCCAGCAGTCATGGAGGGGCTGGAAACACCATATATTTT.

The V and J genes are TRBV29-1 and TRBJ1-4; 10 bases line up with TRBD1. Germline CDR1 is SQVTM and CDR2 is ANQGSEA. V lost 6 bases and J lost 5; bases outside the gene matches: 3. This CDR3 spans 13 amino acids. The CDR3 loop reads CSVRTGGNEKLFF. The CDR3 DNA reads TGCAGCGTCAGGACAGGGGGAAATGAAAAACTGTTTTTT.

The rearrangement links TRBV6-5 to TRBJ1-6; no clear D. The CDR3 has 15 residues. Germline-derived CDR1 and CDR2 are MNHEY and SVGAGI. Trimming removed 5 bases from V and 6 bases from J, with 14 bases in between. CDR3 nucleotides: TGTGCCAGCAGTAGCGCCGTCGTTCGTAATTCACCCCTCCACTTT. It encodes CASSSAVVRNSPLHF.

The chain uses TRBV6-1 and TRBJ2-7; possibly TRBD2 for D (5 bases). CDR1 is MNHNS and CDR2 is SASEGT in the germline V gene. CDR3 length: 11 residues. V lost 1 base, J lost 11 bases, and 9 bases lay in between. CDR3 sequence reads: CASSEGTREYF. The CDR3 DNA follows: TGTGCCAGCAGTGAAGGGACTCGGGAGTACTTC.

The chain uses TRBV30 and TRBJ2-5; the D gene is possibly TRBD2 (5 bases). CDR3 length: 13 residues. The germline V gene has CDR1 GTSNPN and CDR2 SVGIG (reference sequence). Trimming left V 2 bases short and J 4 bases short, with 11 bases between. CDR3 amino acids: CAWSTLARETQYF. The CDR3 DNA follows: TGTGCCTGGAGTACCCTAGCCAGAGAGACCCAGTACTTC.

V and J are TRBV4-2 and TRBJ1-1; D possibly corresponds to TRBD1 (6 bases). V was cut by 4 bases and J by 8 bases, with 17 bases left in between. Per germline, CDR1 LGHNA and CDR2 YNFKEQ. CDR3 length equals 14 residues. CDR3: CASSLSRGAREAFF. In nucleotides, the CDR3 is TGTGCCAGCAGCCTCTCGCGGGGGGCACGAGAAGCTTTCTTT.

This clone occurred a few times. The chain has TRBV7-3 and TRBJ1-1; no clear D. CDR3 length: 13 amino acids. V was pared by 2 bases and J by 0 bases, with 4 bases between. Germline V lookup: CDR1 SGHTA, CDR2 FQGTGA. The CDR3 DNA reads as TGTGCCAGCAGCTTATCCATGAACACTGAAGCTTTCTTT. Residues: CASSLSMNTEAFF.

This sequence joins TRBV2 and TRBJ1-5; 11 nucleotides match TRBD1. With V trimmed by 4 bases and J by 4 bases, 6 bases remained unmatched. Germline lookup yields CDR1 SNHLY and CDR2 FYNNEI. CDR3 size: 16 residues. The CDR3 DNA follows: TGTGCCAGCAGTGTCGGACAGGGGGCGAGGAATCAGCCCCAGCATTTT. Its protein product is CASSVGQGARNQPQHF.

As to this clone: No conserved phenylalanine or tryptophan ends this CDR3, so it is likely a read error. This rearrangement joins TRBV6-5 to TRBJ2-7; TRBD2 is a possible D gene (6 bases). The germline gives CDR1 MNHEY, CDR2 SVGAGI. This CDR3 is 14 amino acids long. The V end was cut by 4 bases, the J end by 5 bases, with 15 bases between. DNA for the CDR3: TGTGCCAGCAGTTTATTAGGGACTCCTAACGAGCAGTACCTC. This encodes CASSLLGTPNEQYL.

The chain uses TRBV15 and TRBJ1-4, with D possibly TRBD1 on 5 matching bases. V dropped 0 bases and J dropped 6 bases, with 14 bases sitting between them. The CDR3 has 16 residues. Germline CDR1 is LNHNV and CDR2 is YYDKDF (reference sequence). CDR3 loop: CATSRDRVGQDEKLFF. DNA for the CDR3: TGTGCCACCAGCAGAGATCGGGTGGGGCAGGATGAAAAACTGTTTTTT.

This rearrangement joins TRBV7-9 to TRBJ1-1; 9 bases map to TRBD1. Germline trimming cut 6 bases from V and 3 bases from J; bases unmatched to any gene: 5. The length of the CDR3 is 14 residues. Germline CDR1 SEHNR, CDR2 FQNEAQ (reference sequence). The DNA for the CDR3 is TGTGCCAGCAGTAGACAGGGGGAGCACACTGAAGCTTTCTTT. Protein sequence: CASSRQGEHTEAFF.

The CDR3 is CASSSQGGEKLFF. CDR3 DNA: TGTGCCAGCAGCTCACAGGGTGGTGAAAAACTGTTTTTT. The chain recombines TRBV7-8 with TRBJ1-4; tentative D call: TRBD1 (6 bases). The CDR3 runs 13 residues. Germline CDR1 is SGHVS and CDR2 is FQNEAQ. Trimming stripped 4 bases from V and 7 bases from J, with 10 bases between.

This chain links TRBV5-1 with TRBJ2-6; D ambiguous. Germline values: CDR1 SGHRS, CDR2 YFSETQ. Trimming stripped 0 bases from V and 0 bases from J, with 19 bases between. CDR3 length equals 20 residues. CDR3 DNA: TGCGCCAGCAGCTTGGTTGCAACAGCTGCAACCCTCTCTGGGGCCAACGTCCTGACTTTC. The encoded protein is CASSLVATAATLSGANVLTF.

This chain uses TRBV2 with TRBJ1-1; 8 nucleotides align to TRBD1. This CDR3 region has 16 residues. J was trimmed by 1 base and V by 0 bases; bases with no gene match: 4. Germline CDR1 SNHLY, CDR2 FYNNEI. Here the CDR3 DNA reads TGTGCCAGCAGTGAAGCACGGACAGGGCCGAACACTGAAGCTTTCTTT. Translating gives CASSEARTGPNTEAFF.

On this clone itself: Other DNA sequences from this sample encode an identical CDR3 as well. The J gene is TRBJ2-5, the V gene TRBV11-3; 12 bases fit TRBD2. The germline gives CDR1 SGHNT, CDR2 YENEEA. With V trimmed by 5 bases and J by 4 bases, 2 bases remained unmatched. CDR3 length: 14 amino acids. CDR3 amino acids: CASSPLAGGETQYF. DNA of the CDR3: TGTGCCAGCAGCCCACTAGCGGGGGGAGAGACCCAGTACTTC.

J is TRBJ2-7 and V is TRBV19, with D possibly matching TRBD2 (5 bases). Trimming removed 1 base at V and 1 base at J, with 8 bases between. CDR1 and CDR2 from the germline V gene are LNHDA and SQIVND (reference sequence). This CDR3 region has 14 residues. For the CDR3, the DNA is TGTGCCAGTAGTATAGGCCCGGGGTCCTACGAGCAGTACTTC. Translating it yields CASSIGPGSYEQYF.

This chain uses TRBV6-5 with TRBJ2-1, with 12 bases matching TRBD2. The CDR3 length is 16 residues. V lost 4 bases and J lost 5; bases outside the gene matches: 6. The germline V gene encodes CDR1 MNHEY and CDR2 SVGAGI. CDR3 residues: CASSSPGLAGNNEQFF. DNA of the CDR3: TGTGCCAGCAGTTCCCCGGGACTAGCGGGCAACAATGAGCAGTTCTTC.

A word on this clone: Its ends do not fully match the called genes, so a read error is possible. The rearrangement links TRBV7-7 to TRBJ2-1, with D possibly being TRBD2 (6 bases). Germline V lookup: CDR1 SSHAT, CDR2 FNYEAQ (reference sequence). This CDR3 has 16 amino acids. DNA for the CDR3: TGTGCTAGCAGCTTAGATTACGGGAGTAATTACAATGAGCAGTTCTTC. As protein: CASSLDYGSNYNEQFF.

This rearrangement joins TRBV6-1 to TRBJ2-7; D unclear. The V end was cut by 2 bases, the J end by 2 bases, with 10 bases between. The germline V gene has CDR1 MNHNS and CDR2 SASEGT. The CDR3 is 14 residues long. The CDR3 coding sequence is TGTGCCAGCAGTGAATTTACTCCTACCTACGAGCAGTACTTC. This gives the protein CASSEFTPTYEQYF.

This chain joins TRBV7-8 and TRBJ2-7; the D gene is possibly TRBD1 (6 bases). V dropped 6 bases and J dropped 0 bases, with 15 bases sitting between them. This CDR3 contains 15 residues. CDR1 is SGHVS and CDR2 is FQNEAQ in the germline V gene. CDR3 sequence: CASSLSRGSSYEQYF. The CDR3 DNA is TGTGCCAGCAGTCTCTCCAGGGGAAGCTCCTACGAGCAGTACTTC.

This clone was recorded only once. The CDR3 here is CASSLALRAANEKLFF. DNA for the CDR3: TGTGCCAGCAGCTTAGCGTTGAGGGCGGCTAATGAAAAACTGTTTTTT. The rearrangement joins TRBV7-8 to TRBJ1-4, with D hard to call. V was shortened by 0 bases and J by 3 bases, with 11 bases between the two germline ends. The CDR3 sequence is 16 residues long. The V gene's germline CDR1 is SGHVS and CDR2 FQNEAQ. Using reference TRBV7-8 and TRBJ1-4 for the parts outside the CDR3, the full variable domain is GAGVSQSPRYKVAKRGQDVALRCDPISGHVSLFWYQQALGQGPEFLTYFQNEAQLDKSGLPSDRFFAERPEGSVSTLKIQRTQQEDSAVYLCASSLALRAANEKLFFGSGTQLSVL.